Following are 30 T cell receptor beta chains from one sample sequenced in a study of blood T cell repertoires in COVID-19. TCRdb's copy holds only in-frame clones and misses some; the assay was immunoSEQ multiplex PCR. The sample contains over 200,000 clones, 89% of which appear only once. The sequenced sample was PBMCs or T cells enriched from blood (not recorded which). The source is a woman aged 25 to 39 with acute COVID-19.

The chain is built from TRBV2 and TRBJ1-2; a possible D gene is TRBD1 (5 bases). CDR1 is SNHLY, CDR2 FYNNEI, per germline. CDR3 size: 14 residues. Trimming left V 0 bases short and J 7 bases short, with 12 bases between. CDR3 nucleotides: TGTGCCAGCAGTGAAGCTAGTCAGGGCGGTGGCTACACCTTC. It codes for CASSEASQGGGYTF.

The chain has TRBV9 and TRBJ2-7; 8 nucleotides align to TRBD2. The V gene end was trimmed by 4 bases and the J gene end by 0 bases; junction bases not matched to a gene: 3. Germline values: CDR1 SGDLS, CDR2 YYNGEE. The CDR3 loop spans 14 amino acids. CDR3 DNA sequence: TGTGCCAGCAGCACGGGGGGGGACTCCTACGAGCAGTACTTC. Translation gives CASSTGGDSYEQYF.

This clone was detected only a few times. The genes are TRBV5-1 and TRBJ1-1; unclear D gene. Trimming took 5 bases from V and 7 from J, leaving 12 bases between them. Germline lookup yields CDR1 SGHRS and CDR2 YFSETQ. CDR3 length: 12 residues. CDR3 DNA sequence: TGCGCCAGCAGACGGCAAGACTATGAAGCTTTCTTT. It codes for CASRRQDYEAFF.

The V call is TRBV7-8, the J call TRBJ2-1; the match to TRBD2 covers 14 bases. The germline gives CDR1 SGHVS, CDR2 FQNEAQ. Unmatched junction bases numbered 6, after V lost 5 bases and J lost 9 bases. This CDR3 has 15 residues. The CDR3 is CASSLRTSGGIEQFF. The CDR3 DNA reads TGTGCCAGCAGCCTTCGGACTAGCGGGGGGATTGAGCAGTTCTTC.

This chain links TRBV7-9 with TRBJ1-4; 8 bases align to TRBD1. V was clipped by 3 bases and J by 3 bases; unmatched bases: 3. This CDR3 has 15 residues. Germline CDR1 SEHNR, CDR2 FQNEAQ (reference sequence). Written as DNA, the CDR3 is TGTGCCAGCAGCTTGGGACAGGTCCCTAATGAAAAACTGTTTTTT. Its translation is CASSLGQVPNEKLFF.

In its sample, this clone was seen once. The chain couples TRBV5-3 to TRBJ1-1, with no clear D. TRBV5-3 is an open reading frame whose function is uncertain. With 3 bases removed from V and 1 base from J, the gap between germline ends came to 10 bases. The CDR3 length is 14 residues. CDR3 in amino acids: CARSCGQENTEAFF. Written as DNA, the CDR3 is TGTGCCAGAAGCTGTGGGCAGGAGAACACTGAAGCTTTCTTT.

This sequence joins TRBV9 and TRBJ1-5; 8 positions agree with TRBD1. CDR1 is SGDLS, CDR2 YYNGEE, per germline. J lost 0 bases, V lost 4 bases, and 6 bases had no gene match. This CDR3 comprises 16 residues. The CDR3: CASSPGQGYSNQPQHF. The CDR3 DNA reads TGTGCCAGCAGCCCAGGACAGGGCTATAGCAATCAGCCCCAGCATTTT.

V is TRBV19 and J is TRBJ1-1, with TRBD1 matching over 9 bases. The CDR3 is 14 amino acids. CDR1 LNHDA and CDR2 SQIVND come from the germline V gene (reference sequence). The V segment lost 0 bases and the J segment 6 bases; nucleotides outside the gene matches: 2. CDR3 in DNA: TGTGCCAGTAGTATAGACAGGGACAGGGCTGAAGCTTTCTTT. Protein: CASSIDRDRAEAFF.

The chain links TRBV24-1 to TRBJ1-1; 11 nucleotides align to TRBD1. This CDR3 comprises 12 residues. Germline V gene sequence: CDR1 KGHDR, CDR2 SFDVKD. J was trimmed by 10 bases and V by 5 bases; bases with no gene match: 2. The CDR3 nucleotides read TGTGCCACCAGTGCAGGGACAGGGGGAGCTTTCTTT. As protein: CATSAGTGGAFF.

The CDR3 region is CASSPPMGQRANEQFF. CDR3 bases: TGTGCCAGCTCACCACCGATGGGCCAGAGGGCCAATGAGCAGTTCTTC. The chain joins TRBV18 to TRBJ2-1, with a weak D call TRBD2 (5 bases). CDR1 KGHSH and CDR2 LQKENI come from the germline V gene. This CDR3 is 16 amino acids long. The V gene lost 0 bases and the J gene lost 6 bases, with 15 bases spanning the gap.

V and J are TRBV5-1 and TRBJ1-2; TRBD1 matches at 9 bases. V dropped 4 bases and J dropped 8; count of bases not matched to a gene: 9. The germline V gene encodes CDR1 SGHRS and CDR2 YFSETQ. The CDR3 is 14 amino acids. The CDR3 loop is CASSAFQGTGGYTF. The CDR3 DNA reads TGCGCCAGCAGCGCGTTCCAGGGGACAGGGGGCTACACCTTC.

The CDR3 nucleotides are TGTGCCAGCAGTGAAGCGCGGGGACAGGGTAATGAAAAACTGTTTTTT. Translated: CASSEARGQGNEKLFF. V and J are TRBV6-1 and TRBJ1-4, with 9 bases matching TRBD1. Germline lookup yields CDR1 MNHNS and CDR2 SASEGT. This CDR3 is built from 16 residues. Trimming at V came to 0 bases and at J to 4 bases, leaving 3 bases not matched to a gene.

This clone was found once. The chain has TRBV5-4 and TRBJ2-2; 7 bases are shared with TRBD1. CDR1 SGHNT and CDR2 YYREEE come from the germline V gene (reference sequence). CDR3 size: 15 residues. The J segment lost 3 bases and the V segment lost 0 bases, leaving 2 bases of the junction unmatched. CDR3 in amino acids: CASSLAGTDTGELFF. The CDR3, as DNA: TGTGCCAGCAGCTTGGCGGGGACAGACACCGGGGAGCTGTTTTTT.

The rearrangement uses TRBV7-2 and TRBJ2-5; TRBD2 aligns across 7 bases. Germline V gene lookup returns CDR1 SGHTA and CDR2 FQGNSA. The CDR3 has 15 residues. The V and J ends lost 1 base and 7 bases, in that order; junction bases with no gene match: 9. The DNA for the CDR3 is TGTGCCAGCAGCTTAGACCGACTAGCACACGGGACCCAGTACTTC. As protein: CASSLDRLAHGTQYF. The full variable domain, in which reference TRBV7-2 and TRBJ2-5 provide the parts outside the CDR3, is GAGVSQSPSNKVTEKGKDVELRCDPISGHTALYWYRQSLGQGLEFLIYFQGNSAPDKSGLPSDRFSAERTGGSVSTLTIQRTQQEDSAVYLCASSLDRLAHGTQYFGPGTRLLVL.

This clone was counted a single time. J is TRBJ1-4 and V is TRBV6-5; TRBD1 agrees at 7 bases. Per germline, CDR1 MNHEY and CDR2 SVGAGI. The CDR3 is made up of 13 amino acids. V gave up 9 bases and J gave up 0 bases; unmatched junction bases: 1. As DNA, the CDR3 is TGTGCCAGGACAGGGACAACTAATGAAAAACTGTTTTTT. This translates into CARTGTTNEKLFF.

The genes are TRBV15 and TRBJ1-4; TRBD1 matches 11 bases. This CDR3 contains 20 residues. Germline V gene sequence: CDR1 LNHNV, CDR2 YYDKDF (reference sequence). Trimming cost V 4 bases and J 11 bases; bases outside gene matches: 24. The CDR3 protein is CATSNQISRGQGVPVVKLFF. CDR3 nucleotides: TGTGCCACCAGCAACCAGATATCCCGGGGACAGGGGGTCCCTGTTGTGAAACTGTTTTTT.

This clone is a singleton in its sample. This chain links TRBV6-5 with TRBJ2-3; D perhaps matches TRBD1 (5 bases). Trimming stripped 4 bases from V and 2 bases from J, with 10 bases between. Per germline, CDR1 MNHEY and CDR2 SVGAGI. The length of the CDR3 is 14 residues. The CDR3 DNA reads TGTGCCAGCAGTTCAGGGCGTCTCACAGATACGCAGTATTTT. It codes for CASSSGRLTDTQYF.

This chain links TRBV9 with TRBJ2-3; 14 nucleotides align to TRBD2. Trimming at V came to 0 bases and at J to 2 bases, leaving 5 bases not matched to a gene. Germline V gene sequence: CDR1 SGDLS, CDR2 YYNGEE. The CDR3 consists of 18 residues. The CDR3 coding sequence is TGTGCCAGCAGCGTAGAAGGACTAGCGGGGGGTAACACAGATACGCAGTATTTT. Translating gives CASSVEGLAGGNTDTQYF.

This clone came up a few times. CDR3 nucleotide sequence: TGCGCCAGCAGCATAACAGGGGGCTTCACTGAAGCTTTCTTT. Translation gives CASSITGGFTEAFF. The chain couples TRBV5-1 to TRBJ1-1, with 9 bases aligning to TRBD1. The V segment lost 4 bases and the J segment 4 bases; nucleotides outside the gene matches: 5. Germline CDR1 SGHRS, CDR2 YFSETQ. The CDR3 covers 14 residues.

V gene TRBV3-1 (or the pseudogene TRBV3-2) combines with J gene TRBJ1-2, with 10 bases aligning to TRBD1. Germline values: CDR1 LGHDT, CDR2 YNNKEL (reference sequence). The V gene end was trimmed by 8 bases and the J gene end by 7 bases; junction bases not matched to a gene: 10. The CDR3 loop spans 14 amino acids. CDR3 coding DNA: TGTGCCAGCGGGCCGGGACAGGGGTTTGGTGGCTACACCTTC. It specifies CASGPGQGFGGYTF.

This clone occurred once. The chain recombines TRBV10-1 with TRBJ2-1; tentatively, D is TRBD2 (7 bases). Germline V lookup: CDR1 WNHNN, CDR2 SYGVQD (reference sequence). V was trimmed by 2 bases and J by 7 bases, leaving 18 bases between them. The CDR3 contains 16 residues. The DNA for the CDR3 is TGCGCCAGCAGTGAGGGTCGGGGGGCCCCTTTGAATGAGCAGTTCTTC. Encoded protein: CASSEGRGAPLNEQFF.

V usage is TRBV5-1 and J usage is TRBJ1-2; D gene uncertain. This CDR3 contains 13 residues. Looked up from germline, CDR1 is SGHRS and CDR2 is YFSETQ. With 5 bases removed from V and 3 bases from J, the gap between germline ends came to 11 bases. The CDR3 region has the DNA TGCGCCAGCAGTTCCGAGGGCCACTATGGCTACACCTTC. Translated: CASSSEGHYGYTF.

The rearrangement links TRBV6-5 to TRBJ1-6; D uncertain. Germline V gives CDR1 MNHEY, CDR2 SVGAGI. CDR3 length: 15 amino acids. Trimming left V 6 bases short and J 7 bases short, with 16 bases between. CDR3 DNA sequence: TGTGCCAGCAGAGACCTTCTCAGGATAAATTCACCCCTCCACTTT. Protein: CASRDLLRINSPLHF.

The V call is TRBV5-4, the J call TRBJ1-1, with no clear D. The CDR3 is 13 residues long. V was trimmed by 6 bases and J by 1 base, leaving 10 bases between them. CDR1 is SGHNT and CDR2 is YYREEE in the germline V gene (reference sequence). The CDR3 region is CASTHFENTEAFF. The DNA for the CDR3 is TGTGCCAGCACCCACTTTGAGAACACTGAAGCTTTCTTT. Complete variable domain (other parts from reference TRBV5-4 and TRBJ1-1): ETGVTQSPTHLIKTRGQQVTLRCSSQSGHNTVSWYQQALGQGPQFIFQYYREEENGRGNFPPRFSGLQFPNYSSELNVNALELDDSALYLCASTHFENTEAFFGQGTRLTVV.

This clone was observed a few times. The V call is TRBV10-1, the J call TRBJ2-7, with 8 bases matching TRBD1. The CDR3 is 15 amino acids. Per germline, CDR1 WNHNN and CDR2 SYGVQD (reference sequence). V trimming: 4 bases; J trimming: 5 bases; junction bases outside the gene matches: 10. DNA of the CDR3: TGCGCCAGCAGTGTTTCGACAGGGGTTATCAACGAGCAGTACTTC. Residues: CASSVSTGVINEQYF.

This sequence joins TRBV9 and TRBJ2-7; D is possibly TRBD1 (7 bases). In germline, CDR1 is SGDLS, CDR2 YYNGEE. CDR3 length: 14 residues. V was shortened by 3 bases and J by 4 bases, with 14 bases between the two germline ends. The CDR3 bases are TGTGCCAGCAGCGGTCAGGGGGGCGCGTACGAGCAGTACTTC. This codes for CASSGQGGAYEQYF.

The rearrangement uses TRBV19 and TRBJ1-1; tentatively, D is TRBD1 (6 bases). Trimming took 0 bases from V and 9 from J, leaving 11 bases between them. The V gene's germline CDR1 is LNHDA and CDR2 SQIVND (reference sequence). This CDR3 has 13 amino acids. CDR3 amino acids: CASSIELQGQAFF. CDR3 DNA sequence: TGTGCCAGTAGTATAGAGTTACAGGGCCAAGCTTTCTTT.

This clone was observed once. The gene calls are TRBV16 and TRBJ1-2, with 7 bases aligning to TRBD1. The germline V gene encodes CDR1 KGHSY and CDR2 FQNENV. The CDR3 has 13 amino acids. The V segment lost 3 bases and the J segment 4 bases; nucleotides outside the gene matches: 2. The CDR3 sequence: CASSQTGLYGYTF. The CDR3 DNA reads as TGTGCCAGCAGCCAGACAGGGCTCTATGGCTACACCTTC. The variable domain in full, with the rest retrieved from reference TRBV16 and TRBJ1-2, is GEEVAQTPKHLVRGEGQKAKLYCAPIKGHSYVFWYQQVLKNEFKFLISFQNENVFDETGMPKERFSAKCLPNSPCSLEIQATKLEDSAVYFCASSQTGLYGYTFGSGTRLTVV.

The V gene is TRBV6-5, the J gene TRBJ1-4, with D possibly being TRBD1 (6 bases). The germline V gene encodes CDR1 MNHEY and CDR2 SVGAGI. The V end lost 4 bases, the J end lost 5 bases, and 11 bases lay between the germline ends. The CDR3 consists of 14 residues. DNA for the CDR3: TGTGCCAGCAGTTCCCGGACAGAGAATGAAAAACTGTTTTTT. Its translation: CASSSRTENEKLFF.

The V gene is TRBV23-1, the J gene TRBJ1-5; possibly TRBD1 for D (6 bases). TRBV23-1 is treated as an ORF (open reading frame) with a function not yet certain. CDR3 size: 18 residues. Trimming shortened V by 3 bases and J by 0 bases, and 18 bases separated the two germline ends. The CDR3 loop reads CASSQAGVGPYSNQPQHF. In nucleotides, the CDR3 is TGCGCCAGCAGTCAGGCAGGGGTCGGCCCCTATAGCAATCAGCCCCAGCATTTT.